This T cell receptor (beta chain) was captured in a study of shared clonotypes between healthy human individuals. Running of the assay took place at deep level. This table comes from immunoSEQ multiplex PCR, and its TCRdb copy is limited to in-frame clones, with some not included. The sample contains around 1.5 million clones, 98% of which appear only once. Germline values: CDR1 SEHNR, CDR2 FQNEAQ (reference sequence). This CDR3 contains 13 residues. The germline V and J ends were trimmed by 5 bases and 4 bases, with 11 bases remaining between them. The TCR originated in a man between 25 and 39 years old in good health. The sequencing sample was made of naive CD4+ T cells sorted from blood. The subset was: CD45RA+ positively selected. The rearrangement links TRBV7-9 to TRBJ1-2, with D uncertain. The CDR3 loop is CASSTQTAYGYTF. Here the CDR3 DNA reads TGTGCCAGCAGCACCCAGACGGCCTATGGCTACACCTTC.